This passage covers 13 T cell receptor beta chains from one sample sequenced in a study of cytomegalovirus exposure and HLA in healthy donors (TCRdb year 2017). The library was built by means of the immunoSEQ multiplex PCR assay. For the multiplex PCR, a mixture combining 60 forward primers for TCR Vbeta segments and 13 reverse primers for TCR Jbeta segments was used. TCRdb's version of the immuneACCESS table is confined to in-frame rearrangements and falls short of the full clone set. An unresolved V gene accounts for under half of the shortfall where checked; the remainder is of unknown origin. For this sample, the table gives 130,000 or so clones. The biggest ten clones account for around 1.5% of the sample. Input material: PBMCs. The receptors come from a woman aged 40 to 50 in good health and CMV-seronegative.

This rearrangement joins TRBV5-1 to TRBJ1-6; no reliable D call. There are 15 residues in the CDR3. V lost 4 bases to trimming and J lost 5 bases, with 13 bases between them. Germline assignment: CDR1 SGHRS and CDR2 YFSETQ. This chain's CDR3 is CASSPSGNNNSPLHF. CDR3 nucleotides: TGCGCCAGCAGCCCGTCAGGTAACAATAATTCACCCCTCCACTTT. The variable domain in full, with the rest retrieved from reference TRBV5-1 and TRBJ1-6, is KAGVTQTPRYLIKTRGQQVTLSCSPISGHRSVSWYQQTPGQGLQFLFEYFSETQRNKGNFPGRFSGRQFSNSRSEMNVSTLELGDSALYLCASSPSGNNNSPLHFGNGTRLTVT.

The V call is TRBV5-1, the J call TRBJ2-5; 7 bases agree with TRBD1. The junction had 5 bases not matched to a gene; V was cut back by 5 bases and J by 1 base. This CDR3 has 14 amino acids. The germline V gene has CDR1 SGHRS and CDR2 YFSETQ. The CDR3 is CASRYRDSQETQYF. CDR3 in DNA: TGCGCCAGCAGATATCGGGACAGCCAAGAGACCCAGTACTTC.

The chain has TRBV7-9 and TRBJ2-3; 11 bases fit TRBD2. Germline values: CDR1 SEHNR, CDR2 FQNEAQ (reference sequence). V lost 5 bases and J lost 3; bases outside the gene matches: 7. This CDR3 is 16 amino acids long. The CDR3 protein is CASSAGLAGLTDTQYF. For the CDR3, the DNA is TGTGCCAGCAGCGCCGGACTAGCGGGCCTTACAGATACGCAGTATTTT.

This chain uses TRBV6-5 with TRBJ2-7, with TRBD1 as a possible D gene (7 bases). V lost 4 bases, J lost 6 bases, and 19 bases lay in between. This CDR3 contains 15 residues. CDR1 and CDR2 from the germline V gene are MNHEY and SVGAGI. For the CDR3, the DNA is TGTGCCAGCAGTTTACAGGGGCAGGGAGGTCGCGAGCAGTACTTC. The encoded protein is CASSLQGQGGREQYF.

The chain is built from TRBV18 and TRBJ2-1; 10 nucleotides align to TRBD2. The germline V gene has CDR1 KGHSH and CDR2 LQKENI. CDR3 length equals 15 residues. The ends lost 3 bases at V and 4 bases at J; junction bases unmatched: 3. CDR3 nucleotide sequence: TGTGCCAGCTCACCTCTAGCGGGGGTATACAATGAGCAGTTCTTC. This codes for CASSPLAGVYNEQFF.

The rearrangement links TRBV9 to TRBJ1-1; D perhaps matches TRBD1 (5 bases). The germline gives CDR1 SGDLS, CDR2 YYNGEE. Trimming removed 0 bases at V and 4 bases at J, with 13 bases between. This CDR3 region has 15 residues. CDR3: CASSVELGEGTEAFF. In DNA form, the CDR3 reads TGTGCCAGCAGCGTAGAATTAGGGGAGGGCACTGAAGCTTTCTTT.

V gene TRBV25-1 combines with J gene TRBJ1-2; TRBD1 matches 11 bases. The CDR3 is 14 amino acids. Germline V gene sequence: CDR1 MGHDK, CDR2 SYGVNS. J lost 5 bases, V lost 6 bases, and 5 bases had no gene match. CDR3 sequence reads: CASRRTGGLYGYTF. The CDR3, as DNA: TGTGCCAGCAGGAGGACAGGGGGCCTTTATGGCTACACCTTC.

This chain joins TRBV11-1 and TRBJ2-1; no reliable D call. The CDR3 has 12 amino acids. Trimming took 5 bases from V and 10 from J, leaving 12 bases between them. CDR1 and CDR2 (germline): SGHAT, FQDESV (reference sequence). The CDR3 region is CASSPRDREQFF. CDR3 DNA sequence: TGTGCCAGCAGCCCGCGTGATCGGGAGCAGTTCTTC.

This chain uses TRBV2 with TRBJ1-2; no firm D call. V lost 4 bases, J lost 7 bases, and 10 bases lay in between. CDR1 and CDR2 (germline): SNHLY, FYNNEI. The CDR3 runs 12 residues. CDR3 nucleotide sequence: TGTGCCAGCAGTGTGGGCAGCCGTGGCTACACCTTC. This translates into CASSVGSRGYTF.

The chain links TRBV6-5 to TRBJ2-6; D call uncertain. V was shortened by 6 bases and J by 0 bases, with 6 bases between the two germline ends. The CDR3 consists of 14 residues. In germline, CDR1 is MNHEY, CDR2 SVGAGI. The CDR3 coding sequence is TGTGCCAGCAGGGAGAGCTCTGGGGCCAACGTCCTGACTTTC. Translating gives CASRESSGANVLTF.

This chain links TRBV5-4 with TRBJ2-3; 9 positions match TRBD1. The trim removed 4 bases at V and 4 bases at J, leaving 4 bases unmatched. Germline V gene data show CDR1 as SGHNT and CDR2 as YYREEE (reference sequence). The CDR3 extends over 14 amino acids. CDR3 region: CASSRTGVPDTQYF. CDR3 sequence (DNA): TGTGCCAGCAGCCGGACAGGGGTTCCAGATACGCAGTATTTT. Drawing the rest from reference TRBV5-4 and TRBJ2-3, the complete variable domain is ETGVTQSPTHLIKTRGQQVTLRCSSQSGHNTVSWYQQALGQGPQFIFQYYREEENGRGNFPPRFSGLQFPNYSSELNVNALELDDSALYLCASSRTGVPDTQYFGPGTRLTVL.

The CDR3: CASSLAGQPFF. As DNA, the CDR3 is TGTGCCAGCAGCTTAGCGGGACAGCCGTTCTTC. This rearrangement joins TRBV7-6 to TRBJ2-1; 7 nucleotides align to TRBD1. Per germline, CDR1 SGHVS and CDR2 FNYEAQ. The CDR3 is made up of 11 amino acids. V was pared by 0 bases and J by 15 bases, with 2 bases of the junction left unmatched.

The chain couples TRBV6-5 to TRBJ1-2; 8 nucleotides match TRBD1. The CDR3 is 16 residues long. CDR1 and CDR2 from the germline V gene are MNHEY and SVGAGI. Losses at the gene ends were 0 bases for V and 5 bases for J; bases not matched to a gene: 8. CDR3 DNA sequence: TGTGCCAGCAGTTACTCGAAGACAGGGGCTTTTTATGGCTACACCTTC. It translates to CASSYSKTGAFYGYTF.